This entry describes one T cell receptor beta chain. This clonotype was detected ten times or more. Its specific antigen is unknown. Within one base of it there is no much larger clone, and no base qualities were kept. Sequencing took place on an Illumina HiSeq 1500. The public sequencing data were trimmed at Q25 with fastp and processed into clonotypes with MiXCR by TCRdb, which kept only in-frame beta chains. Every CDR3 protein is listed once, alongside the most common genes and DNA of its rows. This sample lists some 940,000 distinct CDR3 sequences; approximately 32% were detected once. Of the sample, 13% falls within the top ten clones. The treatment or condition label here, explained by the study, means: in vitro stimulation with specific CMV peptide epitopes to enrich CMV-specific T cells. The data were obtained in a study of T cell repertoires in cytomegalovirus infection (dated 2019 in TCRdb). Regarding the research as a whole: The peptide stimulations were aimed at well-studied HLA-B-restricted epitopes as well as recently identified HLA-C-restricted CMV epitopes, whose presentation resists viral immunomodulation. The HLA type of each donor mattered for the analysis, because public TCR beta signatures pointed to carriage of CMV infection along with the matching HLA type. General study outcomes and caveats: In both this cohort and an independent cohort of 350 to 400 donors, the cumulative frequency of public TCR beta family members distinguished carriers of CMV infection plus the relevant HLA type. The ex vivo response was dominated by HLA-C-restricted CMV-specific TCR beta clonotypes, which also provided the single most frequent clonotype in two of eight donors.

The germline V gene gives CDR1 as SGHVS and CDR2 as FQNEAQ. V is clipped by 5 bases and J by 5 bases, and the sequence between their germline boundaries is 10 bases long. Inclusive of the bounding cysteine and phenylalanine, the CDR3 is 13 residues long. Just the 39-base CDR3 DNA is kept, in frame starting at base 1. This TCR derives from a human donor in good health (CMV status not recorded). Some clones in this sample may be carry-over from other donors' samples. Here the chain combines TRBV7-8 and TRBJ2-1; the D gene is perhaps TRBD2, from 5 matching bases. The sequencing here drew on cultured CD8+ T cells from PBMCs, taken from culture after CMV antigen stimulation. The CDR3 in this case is CASSLWTDNEQFF. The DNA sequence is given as TGTGCCAGCAGCCTTTGGACTGACAATGAGCAGTTCTTC.